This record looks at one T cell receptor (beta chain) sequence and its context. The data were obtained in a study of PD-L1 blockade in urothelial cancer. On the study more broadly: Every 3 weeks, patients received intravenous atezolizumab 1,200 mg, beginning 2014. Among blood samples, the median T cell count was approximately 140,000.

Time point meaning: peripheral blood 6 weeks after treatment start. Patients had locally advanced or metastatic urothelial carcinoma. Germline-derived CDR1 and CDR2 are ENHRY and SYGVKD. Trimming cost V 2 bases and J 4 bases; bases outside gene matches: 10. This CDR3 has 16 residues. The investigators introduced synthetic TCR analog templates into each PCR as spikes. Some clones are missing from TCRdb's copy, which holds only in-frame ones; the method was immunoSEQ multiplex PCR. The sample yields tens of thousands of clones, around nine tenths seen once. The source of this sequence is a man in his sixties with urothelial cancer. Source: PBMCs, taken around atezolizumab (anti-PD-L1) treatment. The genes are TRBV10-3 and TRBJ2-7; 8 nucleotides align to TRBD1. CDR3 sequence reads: CAISEIHQGANYEQYF. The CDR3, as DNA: TGTGCCATCAGTGAGATCCACCAGGGGGCGAATTACGAGCAGTACTTC.